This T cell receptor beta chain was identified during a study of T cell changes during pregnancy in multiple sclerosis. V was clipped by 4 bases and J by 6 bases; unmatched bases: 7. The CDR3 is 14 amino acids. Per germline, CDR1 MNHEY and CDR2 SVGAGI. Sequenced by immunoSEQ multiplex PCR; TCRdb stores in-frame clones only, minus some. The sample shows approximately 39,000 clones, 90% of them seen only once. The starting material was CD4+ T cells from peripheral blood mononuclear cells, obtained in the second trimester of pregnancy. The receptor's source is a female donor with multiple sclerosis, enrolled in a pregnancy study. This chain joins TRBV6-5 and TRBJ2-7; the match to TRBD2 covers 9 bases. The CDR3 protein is CASSSLAGTGEQYF. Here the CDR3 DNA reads TGTGCCAGCAGTTCACTAGCGGGTACGGGCGAGCAGTACTTC.